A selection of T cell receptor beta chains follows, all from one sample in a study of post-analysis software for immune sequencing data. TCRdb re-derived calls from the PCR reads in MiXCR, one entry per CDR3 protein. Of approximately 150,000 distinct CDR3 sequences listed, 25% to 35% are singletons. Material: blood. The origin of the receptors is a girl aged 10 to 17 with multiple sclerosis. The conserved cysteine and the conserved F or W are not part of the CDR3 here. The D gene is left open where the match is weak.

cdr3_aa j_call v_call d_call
ASSYGTANYGYT TRBJ1-2 TRBV6-5 TRBD1
ASGGHIRDTDTQY TRBJ2-3 TRBV27 -
ASSLGTGQGETQY TRBJ2-5 TRBV5-1 TRBD1
ASTQQEVSNQPQH TRBJ1-5 TRBV6-6 -
ASSLAGQANTGELF TRBJ2-2 TRBV28 -
ASRISGDSYNEQF TRBJ2-1 TRBV12-3/TRBV12-4 TRBD2
ASSPPRGPPYNEQF TRBJ2-1 TRBV28 -
ASTTGGGPEAF TRBJ1-1 TRBV12-3/TRBV12-4 TRBD1
ASSLSQNNEQF TRBJ2-1 TRBV7-3 -
SVPGGNSRNEQY - TRBV29-1 TRBD2
ASSHGTRREQY TRBJ2-7 TRBV27 TRBD2
ASSQDQAGAYNEQF TRBJ2-1 TRBV4-1 TRBD2
SATGGGLTGEQY TRBJ2-7 TRBV20-1 -
ASSYADSTEAF TRBJ1-1 TRBV6-5 -
ASSEGGTVNTGELF TRBJ2-2 TRBV7-9 -
ASSPGGSGRLGFADTQY TRBJ2-3 TRBV9 TRBD2
ASSWSGQPQH TRBJ1-5 TRBV5-6 -
ASSPRRGDREQY TRBJ2-7 TRBV28 TRBD2
STGPFPHEQY - TRBV20-1 -
ASSPSWESTDTQY TRBJ2-3 TRBV12-3/TRBV12-4 -
ASRLALSSYNEQF TRBJ2-1 TRBV6-5 TRBD2
ASGKIQGSYIEQF TRBJ2-1 TRBV12-5 -
SATDGSSYNEQF TRBJ2-1 TRBV20-1 -
ASSLGNEIAKNIQY TRBJ2-4 TRBV5-1 -
ASSTKRLNTEAF TRBJ1-1 TRBV12-3/TRBV12-4 -
ASSGLGYNEQF TRBJ2-1 TRBV13 -
ASSLTWDRISYEQY TRBJ2-7 TRBV5-1 TRBD1
ASRQGPKETQY TRBJ2-5 TRBV6-1 TRBD1
ASSPYWTSGRSYNEQF TRBJ2-1 TRBV4-2 TRBD2
ASSQGLGEPYEQY - TRBV14 -
ASSLERGLETRY TRBJ2-5 TRBV11-2 TRBD2
ASSLDNSGAYEQY TRBJ2-7 TRBV7-2 TRBD2
ASSQGLAGLNYEQY - TRBV3-1 TRBD2
ASHSGREADTQY TRBJ2-3 TRBV3-1 TRBD2
SAGWTVSTEAF TRBJ1-1 TRBV20-1 -
ASSSLGGSRQETQY TRBJ2-5 TRBV7-7 -
ASSLHRVSYNEQF TRBJ2-1 TRBV13 -
ASSQVIPEGPEEQF TRBJ2-1 TRBV4-2 -
ASSFTGQGIRGNTEAF TRBJ1-1 TRBV28 TRBD1
ASSYSGTGSNGGYT TRBJ1-2 TRBV6-6 TRBD1